This T cell receptor (beta chain) was found in a study of sequential checkpoint blockade in melanoma. CDR1 MDHEN and CDR2 SYDVKM come from the germline V gene. The CDR3 extends over 15 amino acids. To note about this clone: Mismatch with germline at one junction end may stem from a read error. At the DNA level, this CDR3 is encoded by other sequences in the same sample as well.

Treatment given: randomized to nivolumab then ipilimumab (arm A) or the reverse (arm B). Patients had received no earlier DNA-damaging chemotherapy. PBMC sorting kept live CD3+CD8+ cells without CD19 or CD56. Clones were read by immunoSEQ multiplex PCR, and TCRdb kept only the in-frame ones, dropping some. The sample lists more than 9,500 clones, roughly 83% occurring once. This chain uses TRBV28 with TRBJ1-6; 8 nucleotides align to TRBD1. This specimen was CD8+ T cells sorted from blood (inferred from file names), taken from a patient given nivolumab and ipilimumab in sequence. This clonotype originated in a human donor with melanoma. CDR3 protein: CASSRTGLNNSPLHF. Written as DNA, the CDR3 is TGTGCCAGCAGTCGGACAGGGTTAAATAATTCCCCCCTCCACTTT.